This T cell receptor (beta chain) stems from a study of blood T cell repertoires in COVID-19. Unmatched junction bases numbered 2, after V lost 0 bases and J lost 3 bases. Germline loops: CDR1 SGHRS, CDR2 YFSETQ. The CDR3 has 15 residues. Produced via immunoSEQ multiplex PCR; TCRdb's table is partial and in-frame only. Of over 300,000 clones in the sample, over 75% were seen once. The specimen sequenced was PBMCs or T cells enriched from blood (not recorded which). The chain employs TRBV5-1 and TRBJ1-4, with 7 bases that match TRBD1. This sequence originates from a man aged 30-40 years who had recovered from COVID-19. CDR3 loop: CASSLGQGPNEKLFF. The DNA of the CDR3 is TGCGCCAGCAGCTTGGGACAGGGTCCTAATGAAAAACTGTTTTTT.